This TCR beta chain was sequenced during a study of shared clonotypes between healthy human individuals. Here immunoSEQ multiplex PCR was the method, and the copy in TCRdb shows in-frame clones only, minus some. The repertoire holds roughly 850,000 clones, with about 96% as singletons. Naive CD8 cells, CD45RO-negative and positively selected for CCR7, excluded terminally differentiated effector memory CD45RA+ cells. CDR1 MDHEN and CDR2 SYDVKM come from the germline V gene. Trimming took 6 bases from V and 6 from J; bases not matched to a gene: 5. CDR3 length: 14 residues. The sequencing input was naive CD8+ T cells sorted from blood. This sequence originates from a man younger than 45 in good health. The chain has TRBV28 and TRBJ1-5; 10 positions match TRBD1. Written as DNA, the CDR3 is TGTGCCAGCAGGATTGACAGGGGGCTTCAGCCCCAGCATTTT. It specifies CASRIDRGLQPQHF.